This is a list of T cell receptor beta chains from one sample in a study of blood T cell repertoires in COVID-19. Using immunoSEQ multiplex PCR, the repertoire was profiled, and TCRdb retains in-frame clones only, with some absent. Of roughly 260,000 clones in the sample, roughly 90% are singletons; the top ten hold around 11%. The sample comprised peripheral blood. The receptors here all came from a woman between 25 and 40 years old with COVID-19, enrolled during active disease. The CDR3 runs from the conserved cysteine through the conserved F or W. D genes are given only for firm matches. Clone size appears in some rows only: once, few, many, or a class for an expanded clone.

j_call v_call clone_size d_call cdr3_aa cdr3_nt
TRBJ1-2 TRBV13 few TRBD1 CANSDRAYGYTF TGTGCCAACTCGGACAGGGCCTATGGCTACACCTTC
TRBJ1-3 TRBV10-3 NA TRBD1 CAIRGTVDYTIYF TGTGCCATCAGGGGGACAGTCGATTACACCATATATTTT
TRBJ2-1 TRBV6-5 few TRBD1 CASSYSDRAYNEQFF TGTGCCAGCAGTTACTCGGACAGGGCTTACAATGAGCAGTTCTTC
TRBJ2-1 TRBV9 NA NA CASSVAVTAYNEQFF TGTGCCAGCAGCGTAGCTGTGACAGCTTACAATGAGCAGTTCTTC
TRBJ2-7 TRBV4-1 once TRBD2 CASSQALAGPNEQYF TGCGCCAGCAGCCAAGCACTAGCGGGACCCAACGAGCAGTACTTC
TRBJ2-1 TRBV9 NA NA CASSVGGTTLYNEQFF TGTGCCAGCAGCGTAGGAGGGACAACCCTTTACAATGAGCAGTTCTTC
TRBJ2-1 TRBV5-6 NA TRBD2 CASSLAGGGNNEQFF TGTGCCAGCAGCTTGGCGGGAGGAGGGAATAATGAGCAGTTCTTC
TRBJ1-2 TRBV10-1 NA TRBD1 CASSESPRTGVYGYTF TGCGCCAGCAGTGAGTCCCCTCGGACAGGTGTCTATGGCTACACCTTC
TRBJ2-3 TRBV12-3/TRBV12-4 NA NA CASRPLSDTQYF TGTGCCAGCAGACCCTTAAGCGATACGCAGTATTTT
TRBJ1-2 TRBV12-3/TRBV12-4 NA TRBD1 CASSLGGQAGYTF TGTGCCAGCAGTTTAGGGGGACAGGCTGGCTACACCTTC
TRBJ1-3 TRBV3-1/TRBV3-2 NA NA CASSQDLWGGTSGNTIYF TGTGCCAGCAGCCAAGATTTATGGGGCGGGACCTCTGGAAACACCATATATTTT
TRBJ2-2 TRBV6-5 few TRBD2 CASRRLAGNTGELFF TGTGCCAGCAGACGTCTAGCGGGCAACACCGGGGAGCTGTTTTTT
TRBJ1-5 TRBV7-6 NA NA CASSRAYSNQPQHF TGTGCCAGCAGTAGAGCTTATAGCAATCAGCCCCAGCATTTT
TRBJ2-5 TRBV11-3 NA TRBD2 CASSFGTSGGQETQYF TGTGCCAGCAGCTTCGGGACTAGCGGGGGGCAAGAGACCCAGTACTTC
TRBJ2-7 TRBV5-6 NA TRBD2 CASSSLAGDGGEQYF TGTGCCAGCAGCTCGCTAGCGGGAGATGGAGGAGAGCAGTACTTC
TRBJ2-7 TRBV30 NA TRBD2 CAWNAGGGYEQYF TGTGCCTGGAATGCGGGAGGGGGCTACGAGCAGTACTTC
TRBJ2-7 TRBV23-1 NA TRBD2 CASSQSMTGGYEQYF TGCGCCAGCAGTCAATCGATGACGGGGGGTTACGAGCAGTACTTC
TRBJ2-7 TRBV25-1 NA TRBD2 CASSLAGFSYEQYF TGTGCCAGCAGTTTAGCGGGTTTCTCCTACGAGCAGTACTTC
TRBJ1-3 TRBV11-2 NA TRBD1 CASSLGFWGDRESGNTIYF TGTGCCAGCAGCTTAGGTTTTTGGGGGGACAGAGAATCTGGAAACACCATATATTTT
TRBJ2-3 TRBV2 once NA CASSEGLAADTQYF TGTGCCAGCAGTGAAGGGTTAGCTGCAGATACGCAGTATTTT
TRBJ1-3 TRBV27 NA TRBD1 CASSLRGSSGNTIYF TGTGCCAGCAGTCTCAGGGGGAGCTCTGGAAACACCATATATTTT
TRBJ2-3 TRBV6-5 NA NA CASSPYDYTTDTQYF TGTGCCAGCAGCCCCTACGACTACACCACAGATACGCAGTATTTT
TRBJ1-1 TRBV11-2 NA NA CASSLSRNTEAFF TGTGCCAGCAGCTTAAGTAGGAACACTGAAGCTTTCTTT
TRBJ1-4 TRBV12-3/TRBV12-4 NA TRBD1 CASSSRQGEKLFF TGTGCCAGCAGTTCCCGACAGGGTGAAAAACTGTTTTTT
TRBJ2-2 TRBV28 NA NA CASSTDTPNTGELFF TGTGCCAGCAGCACCGACACCCCGAACACCGGGGAGCTGTTTTTT
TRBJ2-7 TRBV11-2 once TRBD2 CASSFGTSNEQYF TGTGCCAGCAGCTTTGGGACTAGCAACGAGCAGTACTTC
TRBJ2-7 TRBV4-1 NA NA CASSQLGAYEQYF TGCGCCAGCAGCCAGCTTGGAGCCTACGAGCAGTACTTC
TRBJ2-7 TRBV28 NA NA CASSFHGGSSYEQYF TGTGCCAGCAGTTTTCACGGAGGGAGCTCCTACGAGCAGTACTTC
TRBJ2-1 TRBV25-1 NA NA CATGGGGPHNEQFF TGTGCCACCGGAGGGGGGGGCCCACACAATGAGCAGTTCTTC
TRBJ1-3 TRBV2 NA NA CASRPGQGRSGNTIYF TGTGCCAGCAGGCCCGGTCAGGGGCGCTCTGGAAACACCATATATTTT
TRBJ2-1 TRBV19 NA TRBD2 CASSTLAGGLGSYNEQFF TGTGCCAGTAGTACTCTAGCGGGAGGGCTCGGGTCCTACAATGAGCAGTTCTTC
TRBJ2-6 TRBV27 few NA CASSSNRAGANVLTF TGTGCCAGCAGTTCGAACAGGGCTGGGGCCAACGTCCTGACTTTC
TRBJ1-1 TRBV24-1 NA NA CATSDPGGLARTFF TGTGCCACCAGTGATCCCGGGGGGCTGGCGAGAACTTTCTTT
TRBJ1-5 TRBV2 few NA CASSEEQNIPPQHF TGTGCCAGCAGTGAAGAACAGAATATACCCCCCCAGCATTTT
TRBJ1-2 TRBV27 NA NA CASSLSERPDGYGYTF TGTGCCAGCAGTTTATCGGAGCGGCCTGACGGGTATGGCTACACCTTC
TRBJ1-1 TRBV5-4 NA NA CASSPTVTNTEAFF TGTGCCAGCAGTCCCACAGTTACTAACACTGAAGCTTTCTTT
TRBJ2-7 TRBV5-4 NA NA CASSLYPGFDEQYF TGTGCCAGCAGCTTGTACCCGGGTTTCGACGAGCAGTACTTC
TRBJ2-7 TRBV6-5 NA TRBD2 CASRGATSGSYEQYF TGTGCCAGCAGGGGCGCGACTAGCGGTTCCTACGAGCAGTACTTC
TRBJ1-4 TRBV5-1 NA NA CASSLGVSPNEKLFF TGCGCCAGCAGCTTAGGGGTCTCACCTAATGAAAAACTGTTTTTT
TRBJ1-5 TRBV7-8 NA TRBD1 CASSFGRDRGFQPQHF TGTGCCAGCAGCTTTGGCCGGGACAGGGGGTTTCAGCCCCAGCATTTT
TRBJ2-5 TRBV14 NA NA CASSLWTPKAETQYF TGTGCCAGCAGCTTGTGGACTCCTAAGGCAGAGACCCAGTACTTC
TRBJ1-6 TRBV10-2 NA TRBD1 CASRLRDRDNSPLHF TGCGCCAGCAGACTCCGGGACAGGGATAATTCACCCCTCCACTTT
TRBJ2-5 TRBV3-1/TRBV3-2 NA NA CASSKPTGGTQYF TGTGCCAGCAGCAAGCCGACGGGTGGGACCCAGTACTTC
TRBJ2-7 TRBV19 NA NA CASSIDSSYEQYF TGTGCCAGTAGTATTGACAGCTCCTACGAGCAGTACTTC
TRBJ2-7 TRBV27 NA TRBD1 CASSRQGTVSYEQYF TGTGCCAGCAGCCGCCAGGGGACAGTCTCCTACGAGCAGTACTTC
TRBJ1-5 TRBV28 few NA CASSFGQPQHF TGTGCCAGCAGTTTCGGTCAGCCCCAGCATTTT
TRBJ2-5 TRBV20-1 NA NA CSAEGEETQYF TGCAGTGCGGAGGGAGAAGAGACCCAGTACTTC
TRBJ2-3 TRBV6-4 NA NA CASSVFTDTQYF TGTGCCAGCAGTGTATTCACAGATACGCAGTATTTT
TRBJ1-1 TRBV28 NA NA CASSFAHGMNTEAFF TGTGCCAGCAGTTTTGCTCACGGGATGAACACTGAAGCTTTCTTT
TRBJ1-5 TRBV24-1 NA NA CATSDLTGPNQPQHF TGTGCCACCAGTGACCTTACAGGACCCAATCAGCCCCAGCATTTT
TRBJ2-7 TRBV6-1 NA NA CASSYVRDEQYF TGTGCCAGCAGTTATGTACGGGACGAGCAGTACTTC
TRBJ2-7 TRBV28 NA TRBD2 CASSFISWQREGGEQYF TGTGCCAGCAGTTTCATCTCTTGGCAGCGGGAGGGTGGCGAGCAGTACTTC
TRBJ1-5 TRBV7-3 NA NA CASSPTRQSGDGPQHF TGTGCCAGCAGCCCAACCCGACAGTCAGGGGATGGGCCCCAGCATTTT